The sequence of this TCR beta chain was determined in a study of cytomegalovirus exposure and HLA in healthy donors. Sequenced by immunoSEQ multiplex PCR; TCRdb stores in-frame clones only, minus some. This table has approximately 150,000 clones, roughly 84% appearing once. This clone is a singleton in its sample. Sample: PBMCs. This receptor was taken from a man aged 30 to 45 in good health and CMV-seropositive.

This CDR3 is CASSSGQELRTGELFF. The CDR3 nucleotides are TGTGCCAGCAGCTCCGGACAGGAATTACGCACCGGGGAGCTGTTTTTT. V gene TRBV7-3 combines with J gene TRBJ2-2; 7 nucleotides align to TRBD1. The CDR3 has 16 residues. J gave up 4 bases and V 4 bases, and 9 bases lay outside the gene matches. Germline loops: CDR1 SGHTA, CDR2 FQGTGA.